This T cell receptor beta chain was identified in a study of T cell responses to AZD1222 COVID-19 vaccine. This clone appeared a single time. Its specificity is unknown. TCRdb keeps only in-frame clones here, not all; method: immunoSEQ multiplex PCR. Of roughly 150,000 clones listed, approximately 90% are singletons. Looked up from germline, CDR1 is SQVTM and CDR2 is ANQGSEA. Trimming at V came to 7 bases and at J to 4 bases, leaving 12 bases not matched to a gene. The length of the CDR3 is 16 residues. The study, taken as a whole, reports: No repertoire was sampled before or during the peak T cell response, only after it. Females outnumbered males among donors, who were mostly white British; clonal diversity was possibly underestimated. Across the whole spike, CD4 TCRs peaked at regions 160-218 and 743-854.

Analyses pooled second doses at about 4 or about 12 weeks. Sample: peripheral blood, taken 28 days after the second AZD1222 dose. The clonotype originates from an adult who received the AZD1222 COVID-19 vaccine. The rearrangement links TRBV29-1 to TRBJ2-2, with 10 bases lining up with TRBD2. The CDR3 region is CSGSRGSGRFTGELFF. The CDR3 DNA is TGCAGCGGTTCGCGTGGTAGCGGGAGGTTCACCGGGGAGCTGTTTTTT.